The 25 T cell receptor beta chains below come from one sample, sequenced in a study of control samples from healthy donors and cancer patients. Profiling relied on immunoSEQ multiplex PCR, and the TCRdb table lists in-frame clones only, not all of them. The table lists tens of thousands of clones, approximately 90% of them singletons. Sequencing used blood. The receptors come from a woman between 45 and 65 years old in good health.

The chain recombines TRBV6-2 or TRBV6-3 with TRBJ2-7; TRBD2 matches 8 bases. The germline CDR1 and CDR2 sequences are MNHEY and SVGEGT. The CDR3 is 14 residues long. J was trimmed by 9 bases and V by 0 bases; bases with no gene match: 7. This CDR3 is CASSYSSGGQGQYF. The CDR3 DNA follows: TGTGCCAGCAGTTACTCAAGCGGGGGCCAAGGGCAGTACTTC.

The V and J genes are TRBV5-4 and TRBJ2-5, with D unresolved. Between the trimmed V and J ends, which lost 1 base and 1 base, there was a span of 8 bases. This CDR3 region has 14 residues. Germline CDR1 and CDR2: SGHNT and YYREEE (reference sequence). CDR3 DNA: TGTGCCAGCAGCTTGAGTAACGGCCAAGAGACCCAGTACTTC. Translated, it gives CASSLSNGQETQYF. The variable domain in full, completed from reference TRBV5-4 and TRBJ2-5, reads ETGVTQSPTHLIKTRGQQVTLRCSSQSGHNTVSWYQQALGQGPQFIFQYYREEENGRGNFPPRFSGLQFPNYSSELNVNALELDDSALYLCASSLSNGQETQYFGPGTRLLVL.

The gene calls are TRBV28 and TRBJ2-3, with 14 bases identical to TRBD2. Trimming took 10 bases from V and 9 from J; bases not matched to a gene: 15. Germline CDR1 MDHEN, CDR2 SYDVKM. This CDR3 contains 16 residues. The CDR3: CATTGQKTSGGATQYF. The CDR3, as DNA: TGTGCCACCACCGGTCAAAAGACTAGCGGGGGGGCGACGCAGTATTTT.

The V call is TRBV7-8, the J call TRBJ2-7; no definite D call. Germline lookup yields CDR1 SGHVS and CDR2 FQNEAQ. The CDR3 covers 13 residues. V dropped 1 base and J dropped 4 bases, with 8 bases sitting between them. In DNA form, the CDR3 reads TGTGCCAGCAGCTTAGGTCTTCAGTACGAGCAGTACTTC. Protein product: CASSLGLQYEQYF.

The chain uses TRBV11-2 and TRBJ2-4; unclear D gene. Trimming left V 3 bases short and J 0 bases short, with 6 bases between. CDR3 length: 14 residues. CDR1 is SGHAT and CDR2 is FQNNGV in the germline V gene. CDR3 sequence reads: CASSFQLAKNIQYF. The CDR3 coding sequence is TGTGCCAGCAGCTTTCAATTAGCCAAAAACATTCAGTACTTC.

The genes are TRBV4-3 and TRBJ1-1; D perhaps matches TRBD1 (6 bases). The CDR3 loop spans 16 amino acids. Germline values: CDR1 LGHNA, CDR2 YSLEER. Deletions cut 0 bases from V and 5 bases from J, with 16 bases between. The CDR3 loop is CASSQDRGGRETEAFF. DNA of the CDR3: TGCGCCAGCAGCCAAGATCGGGGGGGCCGGGAGACTGAAGCTTTCTTT.

The chain combines TRBV18 with TRBJ1-6; no reliable D call. V was pared by 2 bases and J by 6 bases, with 2 bases between. The germline V gene encodes CDR1 KGHSH and CDR2 LQKENI. CDR3 size: 12 residues. CDR3 in DNA: TGTGCCAGCTCACCAGCTAATTCACCCCTCCACTTT. Translating it yields CASSPANSPLHF.

This clone showed up just once. The CDR3 nucleotides read TGTGCTAGTGGTTTGGTTCCAGGATTGAATCAGCCCCAGCATTTT. This encodes CASGLVPGLNQPQHF. The J gene is TRBJ1-5, the V gene TRBV12-5; no definite D call. The V end was cut by 0 bases, the J end by 4 bases, with 10 bases between. The germline gives CDR1 LGHNT, CDR2 FRNRAP. The length of the CDR3 is 15 residues. The complete variable domain, with remaining parts taken from reference TRBV12-5 and TRBJ1-5, reads DARVTQTPRHKVTEMGQEVTMRCQPILGHNTVFWYRQTMMQGLELLAYFRNRAPLDDSGMPKDRFSAEMPDATLATLKIQPSEPRDSAVYFCASGLVPGLNQPQHFGDGTRLSIL.

The chain recombines TRBV7-2 with TRBJ1-2; 10 nucleotides line up with TRBD1. The germline gives CDR1 SGHTA, CDR2 FQGNSA. The ends lost 5 bases at V and 8 bases at J; junction bases unmatched: 8. The CDR3 runs 14 residues. The CDR3 is CASSHRQGALGYTF. The CDR3 DNA sequence: TGTGCCAGCAGCCATCGACAGGGGGCGCTCGGCTACACCTTC.

This clone was recorded once. The CDR3 reads CSASSSGAANTGELFF. For the CDR3, the DNA is TGCAGTGCTAGTTCAAGCGGGGCGGCGAACACCGGGGAGCTGTTTTTT. This chain links TRBV20-1 with TRBJ2-2, with 7 bases that match TRBD2. The CDR3 covers 16 residues. Trimming cost V 3 bases and J 0 bases; bases outside gene matches: 7. Germline CDR1 and CDR2: DFQATT and SNEGSKA (reference sequence).

On this clone itself: Other nucleotide sequences from this sample produce the same CDR3. The chain joins TRBV5-1 to TRBJ2-7; 10 bases fit TRBD1. Germline values: CDR1 SGHRS, CDR2 YFSETQ. This CDR3 is 18 amino acids long. Trimming at V came to 0 bases and at J to 2 bases, leaving 11 bases not matched to a gene. For the CDR3, the DNA is TGCGCCAGCAGCTTGGGGGCGACTTCCGGGACAGGGGCCTACGAGCAGTACTTC. Protein product: CASSLGATSGTGAYEQYF.

This clone was seen only a few times. The CDR3 DNA reads as TGCGCCAGCAGCGCAACTAGCGGGGGGGCCTACAATGAGCAGTTCTTC. Protein: CASSATSGGAYNEQFF. This chain joins TRBV4-3 and TRBJ2-1; 13 bases match TRBD2. The V gene's germline CDR1 is LGHNA and CDR2 YSLEER. The CDR3 sequence is 16 residues long. J lost 2 bases, V lost 5 bases, and 3 bases had no gene match.

This chain links TRBV4-3 with TRBJ1-1; TRBD1 is a possible D gene (5 bases). Trimming removed 1 base at V and 3 bases at J, with 21 bases between. Germline lookup yields CDR1 LGHNA and CDR2 YSLEER. This CDR3 region has 18 residues. The CDR3 nucleotides read TGCGCCAGCAGCCAAGCCTCGGCAGGTAGCCTGGGGGACACTGAAGCTTTCTTT. This translates into CASSQASAGSLGDTEAFF.

Here the CDR3 reads CASSPPTLGELFF. The CDR3, as DNA: TGTGCCAGCAGCCCACCCACCCTCGGGGAGCTGTTTTTT. The J gene is TRBJ2-2, the V gene TRBV7-2; D gene ambiguous. CDR1 and CDR2 from the germline V gene are SGHTA and FQGNSA. This CDR3 has 13 residues. The germline V and J ends were trimmed by 5 bases and 7 bases, with 11 bases remaining between them. Using reference TRBV7-2 and TRBJ2-2 for the parts outside the CDR3, the full variable domain is GAGVSQSPSNKVTEKGKDVELRCDPISGHTALYWYRQSLGQGLEFLIYFQGNSAPDKSGLPSDRFSAERTGGSVSTLTIQRTQQEDSAVYLCASSPPTLGELFFGEGSRLTVL.

The chain joins TRBV27 to TRBJ1-2; D gene unclear. With 4 bases removed from V and 8 bases from J, the gap between germline ends came to 14 bases. The CDR3 has 13 amino acids. The germline V gene has CDR1 MNHEY and CDR2 SMNVEV (reference sequence). The CDR3 sequence is CASSYSGVGGYTF. For the CDR3, the DNA is TGTGCCAGCAGTTATAGCGGGGTGGGGGGCTACACCTTC.

This clone was seen more than once but under ten times. This sequence joins TRBV9 and TRBJ2-3; D remains ambiguous. CDR1 and CDR2 from the germline V gene are SGDLS and YYNGEE. Trimming shortened V by 1 base and J by 1 base, and 10 bases separated the two germline ends. CDR3 length equals 15 residues. The CDR3 DNA is TGTGCCAGCAGCGTAAACCATGACGGCACAGATACGCAGTATTTT. Translating it yields CASSVNHDGTDTQYF.

The genes are TRBV7-2 and TRBJ1-3; D is perhaps TRBD1 (5 bases). V shed 7 bases and J shed 2 bases, with 12 bases lying between them. Germline V gene sequence: CDR1 SGHTA, CDR2 FQGNSA. The CDR3 spans 14 residues. The DNA of the CDR3 is TGTGCCAGCAACTCCCAGGGTCCTGGAAACACCATATATTTT. Its translation is CASNSQGPGNTIYF.

V usage is TRBV5-1 and J usage is TRBJ1-2; 9 bases align to TRBD1. This CDR3 is built from 15 residues. V shed 3 bases and J 6 bases; nucleotides not matched to a gene: 9. Germline V gene sequence: CDR1 SGHRS, CDR2 YFSETQ. The CDR3 bases are TGCGCCAGCAGCTCTACAGGACAGGGGACGAATGGCTACACCTTC. Its protein product is CASSSTGQGTNGYTF.

The J gene is TRBJ2-5, the V gene TRBV5-1; 8 nucleotides match TRBD1. Germline-derived CDR1 and CDR2 are SGHRS and YFSETQ. The CDR3 is 17 amino acids. The V gene end was trimmed by 0 bases and the J gene end by 3 bases; junction bases not matched to a gene: 10. The CDR3 region is CASSLGQGASPKETQYF. Here the CDR3 DNA reads TGCGCCAGCAGCTTGGGGCAGGGGGCATCCCCAAAAGAGACCCAGTACTTC.

The rearrangement joins TRBV3-1 (or the pseudogene TRBV3-2) to TRBJ1-1; no clear D gene. The CDR3 length is 13 residues. Germline values: CDR1 LGHDT, CDR2 YNNKEL (reference sequence). V shed 4 bases and J shed 1 base, with 7 bases lying between them. CDR3: CASSRGWNTEAFF. The DNA for the CDR3 is TGTGCCAGCAGCCGCGGGTGGAACACTGAAGCTTTCTTT.

The V and J genes are TRBV18 and TRBJ1-1, with 10 bases aligning to TRBD1. V lost 2 bases, J lost 4 bases, and 1 base stayed unmatched. From germline, CDR1 is KGHSH and CDR2 LQKENI. The CDR3 has 14 residues. DNA of the CDR3: TGTGCCAGCTCACCAGGGACAGGGGTCACTGAAGCTTTCTTT. Encoded protein: CASSPGTGVTEAFF.

The chain links TRBV6-2 or TRBV6-3 to TRBJ2-1, with 8 bases fitting TRBD1. Germline V gives CDR1 MNHEY, CDR2 SVGEGT. CDR3 length: 16 residues. The junction had 8 bases not matched to a gene; V was cut back by 5 bases and J by 2 bases. The CDR3 nucleotides are TGTGCCAGCAGTATCCAACAGGGGGTGGCCTACAATGAGCAGTTCTTC. This translates into CASSIQQGVAYNEQFF.

The V and J genes are TRBV19 and TRBJ1-1, with D maybe TRBD1 (5 bases). The V gene's germline CDR1 is LNHDA and CDR2 SQIVND (reference sequence). Deletions cut 3 bases from V and 4 bases from J, with 12 bases between. This CDR3 has 14 residues. The CDR3 DNA reads TGTGCCAGTAGTATGGGGGGACGAGGCACTGAAGCTTTCTTT. It yields the protein CASSMGGRGTEAFF. Combining the CDR3 with reference TRBV19 and TRBJ1-1 gives the whole variable domain DGGITQSPKYLFRKEGQNVTLSCEQNLNHDAMYWYRQDPGQGLRLIYYSQIVNDFQKGDIAEGYSVSREKKESFPLTVTSAQKNPTAFYLCASSMGGRGTEAFFGQGTRLTVV.

This clone has only one observation. The CDR3: CASSLDSGNTEAFF. The CDR3 DNA reads as TGTGCCAGCAGCTTAGATTCGGGGAACACTGAAGCTTTCTTT. The V and J genes are TRBV11-3 and TRBJ1-1; no firm D call. CDR1 and CDR2 from the germline V gene are SGHNT and YENEEA. Trimming cost V 0 bases and J 1 base, with 6 bases left between them. This CDR3 contains 14 residues.

This chain joins TRBV30 and TRBJ1-6; D is unresolved. The CDR3 runs to 11 residues. Trimming removed 3 bases at V and 9 bases at J, with 6 bases between. Per germline, CDR1 GTSNPN and CDR2 SVGIG (reference sequence). CDR3 loop: CAWRRTSPLHF. As DNA, the CDR3 is TGTGCCTGGAGGAGAACTTCACCCCTCCACTTT.